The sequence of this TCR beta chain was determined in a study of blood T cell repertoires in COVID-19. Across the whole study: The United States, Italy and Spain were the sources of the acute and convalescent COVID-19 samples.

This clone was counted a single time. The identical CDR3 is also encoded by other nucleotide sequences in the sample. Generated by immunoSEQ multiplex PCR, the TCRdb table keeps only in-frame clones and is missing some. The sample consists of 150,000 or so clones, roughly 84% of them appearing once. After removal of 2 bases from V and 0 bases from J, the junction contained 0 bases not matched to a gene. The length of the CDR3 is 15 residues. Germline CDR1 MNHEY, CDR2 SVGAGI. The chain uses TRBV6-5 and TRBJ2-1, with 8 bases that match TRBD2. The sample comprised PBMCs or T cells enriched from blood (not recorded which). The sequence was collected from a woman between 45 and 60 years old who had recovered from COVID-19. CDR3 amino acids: CASSYSGSSYNEQFF. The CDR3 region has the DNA TGTGCCAGCAGTTACAGCGGGAGCTCCTACAATGAGCAGTTCTTC.